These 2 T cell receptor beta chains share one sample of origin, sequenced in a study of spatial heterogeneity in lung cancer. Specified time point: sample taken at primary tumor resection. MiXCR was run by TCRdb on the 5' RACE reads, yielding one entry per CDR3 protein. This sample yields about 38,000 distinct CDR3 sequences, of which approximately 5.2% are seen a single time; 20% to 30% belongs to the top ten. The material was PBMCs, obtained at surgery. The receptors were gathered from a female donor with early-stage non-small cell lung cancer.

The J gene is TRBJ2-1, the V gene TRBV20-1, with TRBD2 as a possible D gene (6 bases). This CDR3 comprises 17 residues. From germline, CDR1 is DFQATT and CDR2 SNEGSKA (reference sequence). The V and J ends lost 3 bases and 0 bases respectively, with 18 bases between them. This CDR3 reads CSARGLPSVSSYNEQFF. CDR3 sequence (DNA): TGCAGTGCTAGGGGACTCCCAAGCGTGAGCTCCTACAATGAGCAGTTCTTC.

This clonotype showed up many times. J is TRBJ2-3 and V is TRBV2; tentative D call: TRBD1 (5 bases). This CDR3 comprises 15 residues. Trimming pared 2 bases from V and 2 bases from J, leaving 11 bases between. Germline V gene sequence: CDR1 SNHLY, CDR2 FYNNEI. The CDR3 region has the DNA TGTGCCAGCAGTGAATCCAGGGCCAACACAGATACGCAGTATTTT. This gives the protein CASSESRANTDTQYF. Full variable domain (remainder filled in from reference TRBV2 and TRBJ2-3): EPEVTQTPSHQVTQMGQEVILRCVPISNHLYFYWYRQILGQKVEFLVSFYNNEISEKSEIFDDQFSVERPDGSNFTLKIRSTKLEDSAMYFCASSESRANTDTQYFGPGTRLTVL.